This TCR beta chain was sequenced in a study of blood T cell repertoires in COVID-19. Across the study: Both acute and convalescent COVID-19 samples were obtained from the United States, Italy and Spain.

Cohorts were assigned according to the clinical history that participants reported. The method was immunoSEQ multiplex PCR; TCRdb's version includes in-frame clones alone and lacks a portion of them. The repertoire holds 210,000 or so clones, with 70% to 90% as singletons. J gave up 6 bases and V 7 bases, and 14 bases lay outside the gene matches. The CDR3 sequence is 15 residues long. Germline lookup yields CDR1 SGHAT and CDR2 FQNNGV. Input material: PBMCs or T cells enriched from blood (not recorded which). The V and J genes are TRBV11-2 and TRBJ1-1; 7 positions agree with TRBD1. The sequence came from a young man who had recovered from COVID-19. In DNA, the CDR3 is TGTGCCAGCACCTTTCTGACAGGGCGGGTCCCTGAAGCTTTCTTT. It is translated as CASTFLTGRVPEAFF. The full variable domain, rest sourced from reference TRBV11-2 and TRBJ1-1, is EAGVAQSPRYKIIEKRQSVAFWCNPISGHATLYWYQQILGQGPKLLIQFQNNGVVDDSQLPKDRFSAERLKGVDSTLKIQPAKLEDSAVYLCASTFLTGRVPEAFFGQGTRLTVV.